This TCR beta chain was observed in a study of shared clonotypes between healthy human individuals. Germline CDR1 MGHRA, CDR2 YSYEKL. J was trimmed by 0 bases and V by 3 bases; bases with no gene match: 12. CDR3 length: 19 residues. This clone was seen once. Only in-frame clones appear in the TCRdb table, and some are missing; sequencing was by immunoSEQ multiplex PCR. The sample records approximately 2.5 million clones, approximately 92% being singletons. Sequenced input: naive CD4+ T cells sorted from blood. Noted subset: CD45RA+ positively selected. The sequence derives from a man between 18 and 35 years old in good health. This chain joins TRBV4-1 and TRBJ2-1; TRBD2 matches 9 bases. The DNA for the CDR3 is TGCGCCAGCAGCCAGGACCCTACTAGCGGGCGCTCCTCCTACAATGAGCAGTTCTTC. Amino acids: CASSQDPTSGRSSYNEQFF.